Below are 20 T cell receptor beta chains sequenced from a single sample in a study of blood T cells in healthy people across ages. Using a J-beta primer mix together with a sample-barcoded 5' primer, a second PCR was run for about 7 to 12 cycles. TCRdb reprocessed the 5' RACE reads via MiXCR and lists one record per CDR3 protein. The table lists hundreds of thousands of distinct CDR3 sequences, around three fifths of them singletons, with 30% to 45% in the top ten. What was sequenced was blood. The receptors originated from a man in his sixties in good health.

V gene TRBV2 combines with J gene TRBJ2-1; D possibly corresponds to TRBD2 (7 bases). Trimming took off 10 bases at V and 0 bases at J, with 16 bases between the two ends. The CDR3 is 15 residues long. CDR1 is SNHLY and CDR2 is FYNNEI in the germline V gene. As DNA, the CDR3 is TGTGCCACCAAAGGGGGGGTAGGCTCCTACAATGAGCAGTTCTTC. This gives the protein CATKGGVGSYNEQFF.

The chain combines TRBV5-4 with TRBJ2-3; possible D gene TRBD1, 5 bases. CDR3 length equals 14 residues. Trimming left V 2 bases short and J 0 bases short, with 7 bases between. Germline CDR1 reads SGHNT; CDR2 reads YYREEE (reference sequence). CDR3 in DNA: TGTGCCAGCAGCTTCCAGGGAAGCACAGATACGCAGTATTTT. Translating gives CASSFQGSTDTQYF.

In nucleotides, the CDR3 is TGTGCCAGCAGAGACTCAGGGTCTGCCCGGGGAACCCAGTACTTC. This sequence encodes CASRDSGSARGTQYF. The chain combines TRBV6-1 with TRBJ2-7; possibly TRBD1 or TRBD2 for D (5 bases each). Trimming left V 6 bases short and J 10 bases short, with 25 bases between. CDR3 length: 15 residues. CDR1 and CDR2 (germline): MNHNS, SASEGT.

With regard to this clonotype: This clone may be a read error of a much larger clone one base away. The V and J genes are TRBV7-8 and TRBJ2-5; tentative D call: TRBD2 (6 bases). Trimming left V 6 bases short and J 5 bases short, with 16 bases between. CDR3 length: 14 amino acids. Per germline, CDR1 SGHVS and CDR2 FQNEAQ. CDR3 nucleotides: TGTGCCAGCAGTCGGAGGGGCAGGAGGGAGACCCAGTACTTC. Its protein is CASSRRGRRETQYF.

The chain couples TRBV6-2 or TRBV6-3 to TRBJ2-4, with unresolved D. Germline lookup yields CDR1 MNHEY and CDR2 SVGEGT. The CDR3 has 14 amino acids. V gave up 4 bases and J gave up 6 bases, with 13 bases separating them. The CDR3 coding sequence is TGTGCCAGCAGTTGGGTTAGGTCGGGAAACATTCAGTACTTC. Translation: CASSWVRSGNIQYF.

The chain combines TRBV20-1 with TRBJ2-3; 15 nucleotides match TRBD2. The CDR3 is made up of 16 amino acids. The V gene's germline CDR1 is DFQATT and CDR2 SNEGSKA (reference sequence). V was clipped by 6 bases and J by 7 bases; unmatched bases: 11. This CDR3 is CSAFGTSGGQRNTQYF. CDR3 DNA: TGCAGTGCCTTTGGGACTAGCGGGGGGCAAAGGAATACGCAGTATTTT.

The chain recombines TRBV4-1 with TRBJ1-1; 12 nucleotides agree with TRBD1. The ends lost 0 bases at V and 10 bases at J; junction bases unmatched: 6. The germline CDR1 and CDR2 sequences are MGHRA and YSYEKL. The CDR3 length is 15 residues. The CDR3 coding sequence is TGCGCCAGCAGCCAAGATGCCCGGGACAGGGGGCGAGCTTTCTTT. It codes for CASSQDARDRGRAFF.

The genes are TRBV7-9 and TRBJ2-5, with D unresolved. Germline CDR1 reads SEHNR; CDR2 reads FQNEAQ (reference sequence). V lost 7 bases and J 1 base, leaving 10 bases between the germline ends. CDR3 size: 13 residues. CDR3 loop: CASTHDAQETQYF. The CDR3 DNA sequence: TGTGCCAGCACGCACGACGCCCAAGAGACCCAGTACTTC.

CDR3: CASSGLGEKLFF. As DNA, the CDR3 is TGTGCCAGCAGTGGGCTTGGTGAAAAACTGTTTTTT. The rearrangement links TRBV27 to TRBJ1-4; D uncertain. Germline V gene data show CDR1 as MNHEY and CDR2 as SMNVEV (reference sequence). V lost 5 bases, J lost 7 bases, and 8 bases lay in between. The CDR3 totals 12 residues.

The V gene is TRBV10-3, the J gene TRBJ2-7; 7 bases are shared with TRBD2. With the DNA end fitting TRBJ2-5 better, the J assignment may be wrong. Germline lookup yields CDR1 ENHRY and CDR2 SYGVKD. The CDR3 totals 16 residues. CDR3 in amino acids: CAISEMGGGRGETQYF. The DNA for the CDR3 is TGTGCCATCAGTGAGATGGGGGGGGGAAGAGGAGAGACCCAGTACTTC.

The CDR3 loop is CASSLDLGAGVDEQFF. The DNA of the CDR3 is TGCGCCAGCAGCTTGGACCTTGGGGCCGGGGTCGATGAGCAGTTCTTC. This chain joins TRBV5-1 and TRBJ2-1; D tentatively fits TRBD1 or TRBD2 (5 bases each). Trimming stripped 0 bases from V and 8 bases from J, with 18 bases between. The V gene's germline CDR1 is SGHRS and CDR2 YFSETQ. The CDR3 sequence is 16 residues long.

This sequence joins TRBV27 and TRBJ2-5; TRBD1 matches at 11 bases. The CDR3 loop spans 15 amino acids. V dropped 4 bases and J dropped 5; count of bases not matched to a gene: 6. Germline V CDR1 and CDR2: MNHEY, SMNVEV (reference sequence). Written as DNA, the CDR3 is TGTGCCAGCAGTTCGGGACAGGGGGAAGGGGAGACCCAGTACTTC. Translation: CASSSGQGEGETQYF.

This chain uses TRBV12-3 or TRBV12-4 with TRBJ2-7; 8 bases are a match to TRBD1. The J segment lost 4 bases and the V segment lost 2 bases, leaving 4 bases of the junction unmatched. CDR3 length equals 14 residues. The CDR3 DNA reads TGTGCCAGCAGTTTATGGCAGGGGGCTTACGAGCAGTACTTC. This codes for CASSLWQGAYEQYF.

V and J are TRBV6-1 and TRBJ1-2; perhaps TRBD1 as D (5 bases). Trimming pared 7 bases from V and 8 bases from J, leaving 20 bases between. CDR1 and CDR2 from the germline V gene are MNHNS and SASEGT. There are 14 residues in the CDR3. The CDR3 DNA reads TGTGCCAGCATCCGACCGGGTGCTTGGGGGGGCTACACCTTC. Amino acid sequence: CASIRPGAWGGYTF.

Here the CDR3 DNA reads TGCGCCAGCTTCCCGTACCCGGGGAAACACCAAGAGACCCAGTACTTC. Translated, it gives CASFPYPGKHQETQYF. The chain combines TRBV5-1 with TRBJ2-5; the D gene is possibly TRBD2 (5 bases). V was trimmed by 7 bases and J by 0 bases, leaving 19 bases between them. Germline V gene lookup returns CDR1 SGHRS and CDR2 YFSETQ. The CDR3 sequence is 16 residues long. The full variable domain, rest sourced from reference TRBV5-1 and TRBJ2-5, is KAGVTQTPRYLIKTRGQQVTLSCSPISGHRSVSWYQQTPGQGLQFLFEYFSETQRNKGNFPGRFSGRQFSNSRSEMNVSTLELGDSALYLCASFPYPGKHQETQYFGPGTRLLVL.

This clonotype was detected only a few times. The chain uses TRBV5-1 and TRBJ1-5; D perhaps matches TRBD1 (6 bases). The V gene's germline CDR1 is SGHRS and CDR2 YFSETQ. Trimming pared 8 bases from V and 0 bases from J, leaving 15 bases between. This CDR3 has 15 amino acids. The CDR3 reads CASKTGPYSNQPQHF. CDR3 coding DNA: TGCGCCAGTAAAACAGGGCCTTATAGCAATCAGCCCCAGCATTTT.

The chain employs TRBV10-1 and TRBJ2-3, with 12 bases lining up with TRBD2. In germline, CDR1 is WNHNN, CDR2 SYGVQD (reference sequence). The CDR3 runs 16 residues. The V gene end was trimmed by 2 bases and the J gene end by 6 bases; junction bases not matched to a gene: 6. The CDR3 DNA is TGCGCCAGCAGTGAGGGACTAGCGGGGCCTTACGATACGCAGTATTTT. It encodes CASSEGLAGPYDTQYF.

This chain connects TRBV6-1 to TRBJ2-3, with D possibly being TRBD1 or TRBD2 (6 bases each). Trimming took off 6 bases at V and 3 bases at J, with 16 bases between the two ends. This CDR3 has 15 residues. Germline V CDR1 and CDR2: MNHNS, SASEGT. DNA for the CDR3: TGTGCCAGCAGACGAGGGGGGCCTTTTACAGATACGCAGTATTTT. It yields the protein CASRRGGPFTDTQYF.

The chain recombines TRBV7-9 with TRBJ2-1, with D unclear. The germline CDR1 and CDR2 sequences are SEHNR and FQNEAQ (reference sequence). The ends were cut back, 2 bases at V and 10 bases at J, with 15 bases in the middle. This CDR3 has 14 amino acids. The CDR3 DNA follows: TGTGCCAGCAGCTTACCAGCCCCGGCCCGGGAGCAGTTCTTC. This codes for CASSLPAPAREQFF.

This clonotype was seen a handful of times. The chain combines TRBV6-2 or TRBV6-3 with TRBJ1-1; no definite D call. The V and J ends lost 0 bases and 3 bases respectively, with 5 bases between them. The length of the CDR3 is 13 residues. Germline values: CDR1 MNHEY, CDR2 SVGEGT. The CDR3: CASSYSRDTEAFF. The CDR3 nucleotides are TGTGCCAGCAGTTACTCCCGAGACACTGAAGCTTTCTTT.